Listed here are 9 T cell receptor beta chains from one sample, sequenced in a study of T cells in localized non-small cell lung cancer. Generated by immunoSEQ multiplex PCR, the TCRdb table keeps only in-frame clones and is missing some. The sample yields about 25,000 clones, 70% to 90% seen once. Sequences were derived from peripheral blood, sampled before any cancer treatment. The receptors here all came from a female donor aged 60 or older with stage I lung adenocarcinoma.

Only one count was recorded for this clone. The chain employs TRBV10-1 and TRBJ1-4; possibly TRBD1 for D (5 bases). There are 13 residues in the CDR3. In germline, CDR1 is WNHNN, CDR2 SYGVQD (reference sequence). Trimming cost V 6 bases and J 5 bases, with 10 bases left between them. Written as DNA, the CDR3 is TGCGCCAGCAGAGACAGTCTGAATGAAAAACTGTTTTTT. Its translation is CASRDSLNEKLFF.

The CDR3 coding sequence is TGTGCCAGCTCCCGGGACAGGGGACCGAACGAGCAGTACTTC. Protein sequence: CASSRDRGPNEQYF. The gene calls are TRBV18 and TRBJ2-7, with TRBD1 matching 10 bases. Trimming removed 6 bases from V and 5 bases from J; junction bases left unmatched: 7. The CDR3 runs 14 residues. Per the germline V gene, CDR1 is KGHSH and CDR2 is LQKENI.

J is TRBJ2-1 and V is TRBV4-1; D remains unclear. The germline gives CDR1 MGHRA, CDR2 YSYEKL. V was clipped by 1 base and J by 8 bases, with 6 bases between them. This CDR3 is built from 12 residues. The CDR3 sequence: CASSQVRDEQFF. In nucleotides, the CDR3 is TGCGCCAGCAGCCAAGTTCGCGATGAGCAGTTCTTC.

The gene calls are TRBV6-1 and TRBJ1-5; the match to TRBD1 covers 9 bases. The CDR3 length is 14 residues. The V and J ends lost 5 bases and 4 bases, in that order; junction bases with no gene match: 3. Germline assignment: CDR1 MNHNS and CDR2 SASEGT. The CDR3 region is CASSRQGGNQPQHF. CDR3 bases: TGTGCCAGCAGTAGACAGGGGGGGAATCAGCCCCAGCATTTT.

The V call is TRBV4-1, the J call TRBJ1-5; D perhaps matches TRBD1 (6 bases). Trimming shortened V by 1 base and J by 2 bases, and 9 bases separated the two germline ends. There are 15 residues in the CDR3. Germline values: CDR1 MGHRA, CDR2 YSYEKL. This chain's CDR3 is CASSQGGGGNQPQHF. DNA for the CDR3: TGCGCCAGCAGCCAAGGAGGGGGTGGCAATCAGCCCCAGCATTTT.

The chain is built from TRBV7-8 and TRBJ2-7; weak D call: TRBD2 (5 bases). Germline CDR1 and CDR2: SGHVS and FQNEAQ. The CDR3 covers 12 residues. The CDR3 region has the DNA TGTGCTACGGGGTTAAAAAGTGGCGAGCAGTACTTC. Protein product: CATGLKSGEQYF.

This clone was seen just once. The V call is TRBV30, the J call TRBJ1-2; 9 nucleotides line up with TRBD1. The V segment lost 4 bases and the J segment 7 bases; nucleotides outside the gene matches: 10. The CDR3 sequence is 14 residues long. The germline CDR1 and CDR2 sequences are GTSNPN and SVGIG (reference sequence). The CDR3 coding sequence is TGTGCCTGGAATGTTGGGAGGGGACAGGGTGGCTACACCTTC. It yields the protein CAWNVGRGQGGYTF.

The rearrangement joins TRBV18 to TRBJ1-2; D perhaps matches TRBD1 (6 bases). The V and J ends lost 1 base and 3 bases respectively, with 9 bases between them. The CDR3 has 14 residues. In germline, CDR1 is KGHSH, CDR2 LQKENI. The CDR3 coding sequence is TGTGCCAGCTCACCACAGGACAGCTACTATGGCTACACCTTC. Amino acids: CASSPQDSYYGYTF.

This chain connects TRBV30 to TRBJ1-1; 9 nucleotides agree with TRBD1. The CDR3 runs 13 residues. Germline trimming cut 8 bases from V and 1 base from J; bases unmatched to any gene: 5. The germline V gene has CDR1 GTSNPN and CDR2 SVGIG (reference sequence). The CDR3 nucleotides read TGTGCCGAGTTACAGGGGGCGAACACTGAAGCTTTCTTT. It yields the protein CAELQGANTEAFF.